Below, 29 T cell receptor beta chains from the same sample are listed, as sequenced in a study of vaccination effects on CD4 cells after COVID-19. Antigen specificity for these receptors is unknown. Before sequencing, viral peptide pools were used by the ViraFEST assay to expand antigen-specific CD4+ T cells. Isolation of CD4+ T cells took place after 10 days of culture. Recipients of the vaccine had no prior SARS-CoV-2 infection and negative nucleocapsid antibodies. Profiled with immunoSEQ multiplex PCR; TCRdb holds only in-frame clones, not every one. The table includes about 40,000 clones, about 69% detected once. The sample was CD4+ T cells from PBMCs cultured with HCoV-OC43 spike peptides, taken before COVID-19 vaccination. Noted subset: HCoV-OC43 spike overlapping peptide pool stimulation. Every receptor here comes from a human donor who received a COVID-19 vaccine.

V gene TRBV6-5 combines with J gene TRBJ2-7, with TRBD2 matching 7 bases. V dropped 0 bases and J dropped 2; count of bases not matched to a gene: 4. Germline V gives CDR1 MNHEY, CDR2 SVGAGI. The CDR3 runs 15 residues. This CDR3 reads CASSYSTGLTYEQYF. Here the CDR3 DNA reads TGTGCCAGCAGTTACTCGACGGGACTAACCTACGAGCAGTACTTC.

This sequence joins TRBV6-6 and TRBJ1-5, with D hard to call. This CDR3 comprises 15 residues. Trimming removed 2 bases from V and 6 bases from J, with 14 bases in between. Germline V gives CDR1 MNHNY, CDR2 SVGAGI (reference sequence). The chain's CDR3 is CASSYPGTEGQPQHF. CDR3 sequence (DNA): TGTGCCAGCAGTTACCCGGGAACCGAGGGTCAGCCCCAGCATTTT.

The rearrangement joins TRBV5-1 to TRBJ2-3, with 7 bases fitting TRBD2. The CDR3 has 17 residues. CDR1 and CDR2 from the germline V gene are SGHRS and YFSETQ. The V gene end was trimmed by 1 base and the J gene end by 0 bases; junction bases not matched to a gene: 8. The CDR3 DNA follows: TGCGCCAGCAGCTTGTTATTCAGCGGGGTGAGCACAGATACGCAGTATTTT. It codes for CASSLLFSGVSTDTQYF.

A few counts support this clone. V gene TRBV2 combines with J gene TRBJ2-2; the D is unclear. Germline assignment: CDR1 SNHLY and CDR2 FYNNEI. Trimming took off 6 bases at V and 3 bases at J, with 5 bases between the two ends. The CDR3 runs 12 residues. CDR3 in amino acids: CASRTYTGELFF. DNA of the CDR3: TGTGCCAGCAGGACTTACACCGGGGAGCTGTTTTTT.

This clone was detected once. The chain joins TRBV19 to TRBJ2-3, with 7 bases identical to TRBD2. Germline CDR1 reads LNHDA; CDR2 reads SQIVND (reference sequence). V gave up 10 bases and J gave up 6 bases; unmatched junction bases: 19. This CDR3 is 16 amino acids long. The DNA of the CDR3 is TGTGCCACCAGCGGCGGGGGAACGTCAATTCATGATACGCAGTATTTT. Protein product: CATSGGGTSIHDTQYF.

The genes are TRBV29-1 and TRBJ2-5, with TRBD1 matching over 9 bases. The length of the CDR3 is 14 residues. V shed 4 bases and J 1 base; nucleotides not matched to a gene: 4. Germline CDR1 is SQVTM and CDR2 is ANQGSEA. In DNA, the CDR3 is TGCAGCGTTGGAAGACAGGGGGGCCAAGAGACCCAGTACTTC. Protein: CSVGRQGGQETQYF.

The genes are TRBV6-6 and TRBJ2-7; 16 bases agree with TRBD2. V trimming: 6 bases; J trimming: 6 bases; junction bases outside the gene matches: 5. This CDR3 contains 15 residues. The V gene's germline CDR1 is MNHNY and CDR2 SVGAGI (reference sequence). CDR3 in DNA: TGTGCCAGCAGCTACGGGACTAGCGGGGGGGGCGAGCAGTACTTC. It encodes CASSYGTSGGGEQYF.

The V gene is TRBV5-1, the J gene TRBJ1-5; weak D call: TRBD1 (5 bases). CDR3 length: 15 residues. The V gene's germline CDR1 is SGHRS and CDR2 YFSETQ. The V end lost 4 bases, the J end lost 3 bases, and 14 bases lay between the germline ends. The CDR3, as DNA: TGCGCCAGCAGCCCCTCCGACAGAACCAATCAGCCCCAGCATTTT. Its protein is CASSPSDRTNQPQHF.

The chain has TRBV10-3 and TRBJ2-7; 7 nucleotides match TRBD1. CDR3 length equals 13 residues. Germline CDR1 and CDR2: ENHRY and SYGVKD. The V and J ends lost 8 bases and 3 bases, in that order; junction bases with no gene match: 7. The CDR3 DNA reads TGTGCCATCGGCCGGGACAGAAACTACGAGCAGTACTTC. This translates into CAIGRDRNYEQYF.

The chain recombines TRBV18 with TRBJ1-1, with D perhaps TRBD1 (6 bases). The germline V and J ends were trimmed by 1 base and 4 bases, with 16 bases remaining between them. The CDR3 consists of 16 residues. Germline V gene data show CDR1 as KGHSH and CDR2 as LQKENI. CDR3 nucleotide sequence: TGTGCCAGCTCACCACTACAGGACAGCCGGGGCACTGAAGCTTTCTTT. Encoded protein: CASSPLQDSRGTEAFF.

The sample holds a few counts of this clone. The chain employs TRBV27 and TRBJ1-2, with D maybe TRBD1 (5 bases). CDR1 MNHEY and CDR2 SMNVEV come from the germline V gene (reference sequence). The CDR3 contains 15 residues. Trimming cost V 10 bases and J 4 bases, with 22 bases left between them. CDR3 protein: CATLPYGALGYGYTF. CDR3 DNA: TGTGCCACGCTCCCATACGGGGCGCTAGGCTATGGCTACACCTTC.

This chain links TRBV7-7 with TRBJ2-2; D not certain. With 2 bases removed from V and 7 bases from J, the gap between germline ends came to 17 bases. From germline, CDR1 is SSHAT and CDR2 FNYEAQ (reference sequence). The CDR3 runs to 16 residues. This CDR3 reads CASSLRVATQVGELFF. The CDR3, as DNA: TGTGCCAGCAGCTTACGCGTAGCCACCCAGGTCGGGGAGCTGTTTTTT.

The V gene is TRBV4-1, the J gene TRBJ1-2, with TRBD1 as a possible D gene (5 bases). CDR1 MGHRA and CDR2 YSYEKL come from the germline V gene. This CDR3 is 15 amino acids long. Trimming shortened V by 3 bases and J by 2 bases, and 13 bases separated the two germline ends. CDR3: CASSQDSGGNYGYTF. The CDR3 coding sequence is TGCGCCAGCAGCCAGGACTCGGGGGGGAACTATGGCTACACCTTC.

The chain couples TRBV3-1 (or the pseudogene TRBV3-2) to TRBJ1-2; D not resolved. Germline loops: CDR1 LGHDT, CDR2 YNNKEL (reference sequence). V lost 4 bases and J 6 bases, leaving 18 bases between the germline ends. CDR3 length: 15 amino acids. The CDR3 DNA sequence: TGTGCCAGCAGCCTGCTCTCTACCTCGGGCGATGGCTACACCTTC. Translating gives CASSLLSTSGDGYTF.

In DNA form, the CDR3 reads TGTGCCAGCAGTGAGCGGGGAAGGGGCTCTGGAAACACCATATATTTT. This encodes CASSERGRGSGNTIYF. The chain joins TRBV28 to TRBJ1-3; a possible D gene is TRBD1 (5 bases). V was trimmed by 5 bases and J by 0 bases, leaving 14 bases between them. This CDR3 has 16 residues. Germline V gives CDR1 MDHEN, CDR2 SYDVKM.

As DNA, the CDR3 is TGTGCCAGCAGCTTTTACACGGGGGCTTGGAGCTCCTACGAGCAGTACTTC. Its translation: CASSFYTGAWSSYEQYF. The chain uses TRBV7-9 and TRBJ2-7, with D perhaps being TRBD1 or TRBD2 (6 bases each). Germline V gene data show CDR1 as SEHNR and CDR2 as FQNEAQ (reference sequence). V lost 3 bases, J lost 0 bases, and 18 bases lay in between. The CDR3 consists of 17 residues.

This chain uses TRBV6-5 with TRBJ1-2; TRBD1 is a possible D gene (6 bases). The germline V gene encodes CDR1 MNHEY and CDR2 SVGAGI. CDR3 size: 15 residues. V lost 5 bases to trimming and J lost 0 bases, with 13 bases between them. The CDR3 DNA follows: TGTGCCAGCAGTCGGGAGGGGGAGCCTAACTATGGCTACACCTTC. Residues: CASSREGEPNYGYTF.

CDR3 nucleotide sequence: TGTGCCAGCAGACTCCCGGGGACCGTTTATGGCTACACCTTC. It specifies CASRLPGTVYGYTF. The rearrangement joins TRBV28 to TRBJ1-2; TRBD1 is a possible D gene (5 bases). Germline V lookup: CDR1 MDHEN, CDR2 SYDVKM. Trimming stripped 6 bases from V and 5 bases from J, with 16 bases between. CDR3 size: 14 residues.

The chain links TRBV21-1 to TRBJ2-1; the table assigns TRBD1, which was not confirmed against the DNA. TRBV21-1 is an annotated pseudogene. This CDR3 spans 14 amino acids. This CDR3 is CAPFEQTSYNEQFF. In DNA form, the CDR3 reads TGTGCTCCTTTTGAACAGACCTCCTACAATGAGCAGTTCTTC.

J is TRBJ1-6 and V is TRBV9, with D tentatively TRBD1 (6 bases). CDR3 size: 15 residues. In germline, CDR1 is SGDLS, CDR2 YYNGEE. V was cut by 2 bases and J by 5 bases, with 11 bases left in between. DNA of the CDR3: TGTGCCAGCAGCGTTACAGGGAGGAATAATTCACCCCTCCACTTT. Protein product: CASSVTGRNNSPLHF.

The V and J genes are TRBV15 and TRBJ1-2, with D tentatively TRBD1 (5 bases). The CDR3 runs 17 residues. The V and J ends lost 1 base and 7 bases respectively, with 22 bases between them. Germline-derived CDR1 and CDR2 are LNHNV and YYDKDF (reference sequence). As DNA, the CDR3 is TGTGCCACCAGCAGAGGGGGGATGGCTACCGGGGCTGCTGGCTACACCTTC. Amino acid sequence: CATSRGGMATGAAGYTF. Variable domain in full (rest from reference TRBV15 and TRBJ1-2): DAMVIQNPRYQVTQFGKPVTLSCSQTLNHNVMYWYQQKSSQAPKLLFHYYDKDFNNEADTPDNFQSRRPNTSFCFLDIRSPGLGDTAMYLCATSRGGMATGAAGYTFGSGTRLTVV.

The V and J genes are TRBV11-3 and TRBJ2-5; TRBD2 agrees at 8 bases. The germline CDR1 and CDR2 sequences are SGHNT and YENEEA. The V segment lost 4 bases and the J segment 4 bases; nucleotides outside the gene matches: 8. This CDR3 contains 15 residues. In nucleotides, the CDR3 is TGTGCCAGCAGCTCGACCGTCGGGGGGGGAGAGACCCAGTACTTC. This sequence encodes CASSSTVGGGETQYF.

This clone was observed a handful of times. The genes are TRBV6-5 and TRBJ1-1; possibly TRBD1 for D (6 bases). Trimming removed 7 bases at V and 1 base at J, with 7 bases between. CDR3 length equals 12 residues. CDR1 and CDR2 (germline): MNHEY, SVGAGI. Here the CDR3 DNA reads TGTGCCAGCACCAGGGGGAACACTGAAGCTTTCTTT. This codes for CASTRGNTEAFF.

This clone was recorded only once. The rearrangement links TRBV7-9 to TRBJ1-3, with TRBD1 as a possible D gene (5 bases). There are 15 residues in the CDR3. V gave up 5 bases and J gave up 4 bases, with 15 bases separating them. Germline-derived CDR1 and CDR2 are SEHNR and FQNEAQ (reference sequence). The DNA for the CDR3 is TGTGCCAGCAGCCGGTGGAGGGGATCAGGAAACACCATATATTTT. Translated, it gives CASSRWRGSGNTIYF.

This chain uses TRBV19 with TRBJ1-1; D ambiguous. Deletions cut 6 bases from V and 3 bases from J, with 14 bases between. The CDR3 is made up of 14 amino acids. The germline CDR1 and CDR2 sequences are LNHDA and SQIVND (reference sequence). The CDR3 nucleotides read TGTGCCAGTAGCATCAAAGGAAAGGACACTGAAGCTTTCTTT. Protein product: CASSIKGKDTEAFF.

The chain links TRBV11-3 to TRBJ1-1; 9 bases fit TRBD1. The CDR3 contains 14 residues. Germline V gene lookup returns CDR1 SGHNT and CDR2 YENEEA. With V trimmed by 5 bases and J by 6 bases, 7 bases remained unmatched. The CDR3 reads CASSLRDREAEAFF. The DNA of the CDR3 is TGTGCCAGCAGCCTCCGGGACAGGGAGGCTGAAGCTTTCTTT.

This clone was observed once. The chain uses TRBV30 and TRBJ1-6, with D perhaps TRBD1 (5 bases). The germline V and J ends were trimmed by 3 bases and 4 bases, with 19 bases remaining between them. CDR3 length equals 17 residues. The germline V gene has CDR1 GTSNPN and CDR2 SVGIG (reference sequence). This CDR3 reads CAWRRTGGAGYNSPLHF. The CDR3 region has the DNA TGTGCCTGGAGACGTACGGGTGGGGCTGGGTATAATTCACCCCTCCACTTT.

This chain joins TRBV5-4 and TRBJ2-1; D is unclear. Germline CDR1 is SGHNT and CDR2 is YYREEE (reference sequence). The CDR3 contains 14 residues. The V gene lost 0 bases and the J gene lost 3 bases, with 7 bases spanning the gap. Here the CDR3 DNA reads TGTGCCAGCAGCTTGGGACTCGGCTACAATGAGCAGTTCTTC. Encoded protein: CASSLGLGYNEQFF.

This clone turned up a few times. The rearrangement joins TRBV7-9 to TRBJ1-2; no reliable D call. V lost 4 bases to trimming and J lost 5 bases, with 14 bases between them. Germline V lookup: CDR1 SEHNR, CDR2 FQNEAQ (reference sequence). The CDR3 has 14 residues. The CDR3 spells CASSSLYDLYGYTF. The DNA for the CDR3 is TGTGCCAGCAGCTCCCTTTACGACTTGTATGGCTACACCTTC.